The 4 T cell receptor beta chains below were found in one sample sequenced in a study of blood T cell repertoires in COVID-19. The table came from immunoSEQ multiplex PCR; TCRdb's copy has only in-frame clones and leaves some out. The sample records about 200,000 clones, 86% being singletons. Source material: peripheral blood. Receptor source: a woman in her forties or fifties with acute or convalescent COVID-19.

The genes are TRBV7-2 and TRBJ2-7; 7 bases agree with TRBD1. The CDR3 runs to 15 residues. Per the germline V gene, CDR1 is SGHTA and CDR2 is FQGNSA. Trimming cost V 5 bases and J 2 bases; bases outside gene matches: 9. CDR3 protein: CASSHPRTGAYEQYF. CDR3 bases: TGTGCCAGCAGCCACCCCCGGACAGGAGCCTACGAGCAGTACTTC. Full variable domain (remainder filled in from reference TRBV7-2 and TRBJ2-7): GAGVSQSPSNKVTEKGKDVELRCDPISGHTALYWYRQSLGQGLEFLIYFQGNSAPDKSGLPSDRFSAERTGGSVSTLTIQRTQQEDSAVYLCASSHPRTGAYEQYFGPGTRLTVT.

V is TRBV4-2 and J is TRBJ1-2, with 7 nucleotides matching TRBD1. This CDR3 contains 16 residues. The trim removed 0 bases at V and 4 bases at J, leaving 8 bases unmatched. Per germline, CDR1 LGHNA and CDR2 YNFKEQ. CDR3 loop: CASSQDRGGGPYGYTF. CDR3 in DNA: TGTGCCAGCAGCCAAGATAGAGGGGGCGGCCCCTATGGCTACACCTTC.

The V call is TRBV4-3, the J call TRBJ1-2; 9 bases match TRBD1. CDR1 is LGHNA, CDR2 YSLEER, per germline. Losses at the gene ends were 0 bases for V and 3 bases for J; bases not matched to a gene: 2. This CDR3 contains 15 residues. This CDR3 reads CASSQEGTGYYGYTF. CDR3 sequence (DNA): TGCGCCAGCAGCCAAGAGGGGACAGGGTACTATGGCTACACCTTC.

The chain links TRBV5-1 to TRBJ1-4; TRBD1 might be the D (6 bases). Between the trimmed V and J ends, which lost 3 bases and 8 bases, there was a span of 14 bases. The CDR3 is made up of 14 amino acids. The V gene's germline CDR1 is SGHRS and CDR2 YFSETQ. CDR3 amino acids: CASSSTGPVEKLFF. CDR3 nucleotide sequence: TGCGCCAGCAGCTCCACAGGGCCCGTAGAAAAACTGTTTTTT. Drawing the rest from reference TRBV5-1 and TRBJ1-4, the complete variable domain is KAGVTQTPRYLIKTRGQQVTLSCSPISGHRSVSWYQQTPGQGLQFLFEYFSETQRNKGNFPGRFSGRQFSNSRSEMNVSTLELGDSALYLCASSSTGPVEKLFFGSGTQLSVL.